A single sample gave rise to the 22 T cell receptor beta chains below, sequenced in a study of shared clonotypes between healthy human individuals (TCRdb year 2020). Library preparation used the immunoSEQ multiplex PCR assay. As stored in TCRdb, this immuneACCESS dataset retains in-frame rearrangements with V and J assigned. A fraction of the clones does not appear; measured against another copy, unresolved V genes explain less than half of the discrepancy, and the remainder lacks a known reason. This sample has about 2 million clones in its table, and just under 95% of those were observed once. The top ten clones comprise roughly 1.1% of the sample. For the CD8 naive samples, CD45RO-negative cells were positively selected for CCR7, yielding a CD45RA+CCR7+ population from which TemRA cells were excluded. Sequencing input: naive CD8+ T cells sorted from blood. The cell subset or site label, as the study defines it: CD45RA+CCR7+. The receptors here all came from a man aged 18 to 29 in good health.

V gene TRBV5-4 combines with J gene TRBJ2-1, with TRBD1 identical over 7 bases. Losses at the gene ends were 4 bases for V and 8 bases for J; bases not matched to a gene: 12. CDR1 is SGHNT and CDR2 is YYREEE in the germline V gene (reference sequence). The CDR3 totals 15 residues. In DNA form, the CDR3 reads TGTGCCAGCAGCCCGGGACAGCCGCTTATCGATGAGCAGTTCTTC. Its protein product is CASSPGQPLIDEQFF. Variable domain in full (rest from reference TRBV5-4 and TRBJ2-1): ETGVTQSPTHLIKTRGQQVTLRCSSQSGHNTVSWYQQALGQGPQFIFQYYREEENGRGNFPPRFSGLQFPNYSSELNVNALELDDSALYLCASSPGQPLIDEQFFGPGTRLTVL.

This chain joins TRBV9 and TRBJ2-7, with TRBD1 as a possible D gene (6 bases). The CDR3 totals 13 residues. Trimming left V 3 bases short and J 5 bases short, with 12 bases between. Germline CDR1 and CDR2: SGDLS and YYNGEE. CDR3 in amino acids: CASSEGTWDEQYF. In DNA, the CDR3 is TGTGCCAGCAGCGAGGGGACATGGGACGAGCAGTACTTC.

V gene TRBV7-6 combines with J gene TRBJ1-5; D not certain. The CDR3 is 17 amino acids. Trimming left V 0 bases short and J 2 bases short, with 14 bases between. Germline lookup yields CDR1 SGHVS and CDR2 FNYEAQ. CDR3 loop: CASSLAVGREGNQPQHF. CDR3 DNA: TGTGCCAGCAGCTTAGCGGTGGGTAGAGAGGGCAATCAGCCCCAGCATTTT.

In DNA form, the CDR3 reads TGTGCCAGCAGTGGTCGGACAGGCGTCTACGAGCAGTACTTC. It specifies CASSGRTGVYEQYF. The chain recombines TRBV6-1 with TRBJ2-7; 7 positions agree with TRBD1. Germline CDR1 MNHNS, CDR2 SASEGT. The CDR3 length is 14 residues. Trimming removed 4 bases from V and 3 bases from J; junction bases left unmatched: 6.

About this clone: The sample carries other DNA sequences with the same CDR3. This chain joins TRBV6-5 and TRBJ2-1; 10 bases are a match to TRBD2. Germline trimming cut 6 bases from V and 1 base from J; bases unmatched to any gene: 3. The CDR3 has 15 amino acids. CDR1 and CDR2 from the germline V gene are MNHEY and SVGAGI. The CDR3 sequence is CASRLAGGSYNEQFF. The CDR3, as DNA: TGTGCCAGCAGGTTAGCGGGAGGTTCCTACAATGAGCAGTTCTTC.

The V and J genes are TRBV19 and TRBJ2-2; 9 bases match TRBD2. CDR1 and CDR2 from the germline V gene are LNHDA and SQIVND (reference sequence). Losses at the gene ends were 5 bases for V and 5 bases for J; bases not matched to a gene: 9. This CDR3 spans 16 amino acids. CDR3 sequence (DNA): TGTGCCAGTAGTGTTAGCGGGGGCGCTTTTACCGGGGAGCTGTTTTTT. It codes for CASSVSGGAFTGELFF.

CDR3 protein: CASSYPSSAEQYF. The CDR3 region has the DNA TGTGCCAGCAGTTACCCCTCGTCCGCCGAGCAGTACTTC. The rearrangement links TRBV6-6 to TRBJ2-7; D ambiguous. Germline V lookup: CDR1 MNHNY, CDR2 SVGAGI (reference sequence). This CDR3 is built from 13 residues. Deletions cut 2 bases from V and 6 bases from J, with 11 bases between.

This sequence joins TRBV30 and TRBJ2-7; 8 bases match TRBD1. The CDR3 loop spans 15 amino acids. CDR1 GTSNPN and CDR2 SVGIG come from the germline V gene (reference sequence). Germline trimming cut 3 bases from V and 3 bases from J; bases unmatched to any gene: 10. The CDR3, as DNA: TGTGCCTGGAGGGCCCGTGGACAGGGCCTCTACGAGCAGTACTTC. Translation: CAWRARGQGLYEQYF.

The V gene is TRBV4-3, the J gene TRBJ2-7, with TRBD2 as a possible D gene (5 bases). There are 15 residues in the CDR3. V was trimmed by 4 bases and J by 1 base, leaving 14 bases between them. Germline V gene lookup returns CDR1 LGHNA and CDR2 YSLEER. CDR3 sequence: CASSPDLGSSYEQYF. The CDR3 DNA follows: TGCGCCAGCAGCCCGGACTTAGGGTCATCCTACGAGCAGTACTTC.

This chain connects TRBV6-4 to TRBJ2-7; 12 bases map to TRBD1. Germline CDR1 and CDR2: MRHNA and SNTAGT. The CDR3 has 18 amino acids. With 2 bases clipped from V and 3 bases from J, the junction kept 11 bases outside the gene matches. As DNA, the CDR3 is TGTGCCAGCAGTGACCTATCCCCCGGGACAGGGGGCATCTACGAGCAGTACTTC. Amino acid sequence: CASSDLSPGTGGIYEQYF.

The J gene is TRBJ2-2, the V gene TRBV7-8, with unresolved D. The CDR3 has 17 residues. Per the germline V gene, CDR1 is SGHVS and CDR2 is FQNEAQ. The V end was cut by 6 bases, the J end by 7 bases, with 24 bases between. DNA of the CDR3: TGTGCCAGCAGTCCTCCCTACGGAGCTGTTTCATACGGGGAGCTGTTTTTT. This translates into CASSPPYGAVSYGELFF.

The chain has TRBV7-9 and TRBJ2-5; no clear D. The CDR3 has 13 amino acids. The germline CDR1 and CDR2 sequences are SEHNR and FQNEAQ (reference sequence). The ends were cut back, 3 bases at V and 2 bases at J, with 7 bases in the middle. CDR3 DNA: TGTGCCAGCAGCTTCGCACTACAAGAGACCCAGTACTTC. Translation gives CASSFALQETQYF.

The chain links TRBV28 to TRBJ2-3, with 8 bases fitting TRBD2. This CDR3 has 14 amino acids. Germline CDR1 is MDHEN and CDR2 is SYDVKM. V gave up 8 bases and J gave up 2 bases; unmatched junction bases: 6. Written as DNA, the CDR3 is TGTGCCAGCGATACGGGGGGGTACACAGATACGCAGTATTTT. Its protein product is CASDTGGYTDTQYF.

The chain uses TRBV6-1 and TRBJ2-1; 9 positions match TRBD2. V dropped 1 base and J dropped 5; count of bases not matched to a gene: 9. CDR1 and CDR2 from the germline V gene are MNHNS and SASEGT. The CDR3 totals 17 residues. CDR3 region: CASSEVPPSGGNNEQFF. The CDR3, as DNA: TGTGCCAGCAGTGAAGTGCCTCCAAGCGGGGGGAACAATGAGCAGTTCTTC.

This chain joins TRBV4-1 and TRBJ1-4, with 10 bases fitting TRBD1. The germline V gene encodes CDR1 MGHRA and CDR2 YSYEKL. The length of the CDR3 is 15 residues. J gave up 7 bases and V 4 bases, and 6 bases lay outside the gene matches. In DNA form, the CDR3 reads TGCGCCAGCAGCCCCCGACAGGGGGCAGTTGAAAAACTGTTTTTT. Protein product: CASSPRQGAVEKLFF.

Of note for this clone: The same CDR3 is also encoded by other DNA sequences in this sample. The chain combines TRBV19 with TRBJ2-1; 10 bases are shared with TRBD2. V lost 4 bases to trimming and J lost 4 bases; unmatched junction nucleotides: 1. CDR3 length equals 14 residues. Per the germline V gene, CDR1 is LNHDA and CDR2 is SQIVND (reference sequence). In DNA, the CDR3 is TGTGCCAGTAGTACGACTAGCGGGTACAATGAGCAGTTCTTC. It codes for CASSTTSGYNEQFF.

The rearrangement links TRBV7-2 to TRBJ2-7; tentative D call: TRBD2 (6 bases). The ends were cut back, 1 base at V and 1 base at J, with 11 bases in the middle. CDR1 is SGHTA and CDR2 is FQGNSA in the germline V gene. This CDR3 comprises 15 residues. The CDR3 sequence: CASSLGRDWSYEQYF. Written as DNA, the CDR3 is TGTGCCAGCAGCTTAGGAAGGGACTGGTCCTACGAGCAGTACTTC. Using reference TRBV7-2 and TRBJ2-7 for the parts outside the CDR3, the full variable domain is GAGVSQSPSNKVTEKGKDVELRCDPISGHTALYWYRQSLGQGLEFLIYFQGNSAPDKSGLPSDRFSAERTGGSVSTLTIQRTQQEDSAVYLCASSLGRDWSYEQYFGPGTRLTVT.

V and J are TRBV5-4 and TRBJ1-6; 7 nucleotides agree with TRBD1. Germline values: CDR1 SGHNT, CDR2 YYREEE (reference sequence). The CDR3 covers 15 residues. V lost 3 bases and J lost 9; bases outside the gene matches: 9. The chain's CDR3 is CASSSVQGVGSPLHF. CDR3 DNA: TGTGCCAGCAGCTCGGTCCAGGGGGTTGGTTCACCCCTCCACTTT.

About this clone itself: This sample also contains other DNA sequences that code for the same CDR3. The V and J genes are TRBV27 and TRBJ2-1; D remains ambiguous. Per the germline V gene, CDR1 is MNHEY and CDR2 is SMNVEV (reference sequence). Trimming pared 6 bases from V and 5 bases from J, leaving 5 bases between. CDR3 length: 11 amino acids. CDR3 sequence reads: CASSSHNEQFF. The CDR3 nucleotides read TGTGCCAGCAGCTCACACAATGAGCAGTTCTTC.

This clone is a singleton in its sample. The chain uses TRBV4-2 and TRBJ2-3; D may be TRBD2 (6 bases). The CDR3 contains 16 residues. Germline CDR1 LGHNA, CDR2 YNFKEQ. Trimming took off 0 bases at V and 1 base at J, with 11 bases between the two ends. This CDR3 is CASSQDEGTGTDTQYF. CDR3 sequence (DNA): TGTGCCAGCAGCCAAGATGAAGGGACTGGCACAGATACGCAGTATTTT.

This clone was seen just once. CDR3 coding DNA: TGTGCCAGCAGCCCCCGGACCGGATCCGAGCAGTACTTC. Its translation is CASSPRTGSEQYF. The chain combines TRBV9 with TRBJ2-7; D remains unclear. Germline V gene data show CDR1 as SGDLS and CDR2 as YYNGEE. The ends were cut back, 4 bases at V and 6 bases at J, with 14 bases in the middle. The CDR3 is 13 amino acids.

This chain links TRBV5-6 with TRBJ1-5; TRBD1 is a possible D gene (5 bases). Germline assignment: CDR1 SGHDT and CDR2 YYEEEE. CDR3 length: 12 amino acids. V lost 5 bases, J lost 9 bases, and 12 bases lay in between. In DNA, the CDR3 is TGTGCCAGCAGGGAGGGGTCAGGGCCCCAGCATTTT. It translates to CASREGSGPQHF.